This paragraph reports one T cell receptor beta chain. What it recognizes is unknown. Sequence at one end of the junction differs from germline and may be a read error. The CDR3 length is 16 residues. The germline gives CDR1 SEHNR, CDR2 FQNEAQ (reference sequence). This entry comes from a study of Graves' ophthalmopathy and Graves' hyperthyroidism. Broader study findings: Prediction of ophthalmopathy progression reached around 70% sensitivity and 72% to 75% specificity.

Diagnosis was based on clinical symptoms, serum thyroxine, TRAb, thyroid ultrasound and orbital computed tomography. PBMCs came from roughly 10 ml of fresh peripheral blood. TCR beta CDR3 regions were amplified from RNA transcripts. The workflow started with a first-round RT-PCR run with HTBI primers and then moved on to a second-round multiplex PCR. TCRdb independently ran MiXCR on the multiplex PCR reads; one entry per CDR3 protein. The sample has some 150,000 distinct CDR3 sequences; 39% are singletons. The rearrangement joins TRBV7-9 to TRBJ1-6; D gene unclear. Sample: peripheral blood. The sequence was collected from a young man with Graves' ophthalmopathy. CDR3 residues: CASSFLIGSLRSPLHF. Written as DNA, the CDR3 is TGTGCCAGTAGCTTTTTGATAGGGTCCCTTCGTTCACCCCTCCACTTT.